What follows are 19 T cell receptor beta chains derived from one specimen sequenced in a study of human T cells and chemical hapten exposure. TCRdb reprocessed the RACE reads via MiXCR and lists one record per CDR3 protein. This sample has tens of thousands of distinct CDR3 sequences, with more than 9.5% found just once. Time point here: patch test 3, about 24 weeks after DPC sensitization. The sample's treatment: therapeutic diphenylcyclopropenone sensitization with weekly scalp DPC. Here the sequenced sample was whole blood, taken in connection with sensitization to the hapten diphenylcyclopropenone (DPC). The receptor set was obtained from a woman in her forties or fifties with alopecia areata. Some clones in this sample may be carry-over from other donors' samples.

In its sample, this clonotype was seen many times. The rearrangement joins TRBV6-5 to TRBJ1-2; no firm D call. CDR3 length: 14 amino acids. Germline V CDR1 and CDR2: MNHEY, SVGAGI. Trimming stripped 2 bases from V and 4 bases from J, with 11 bases between. The DNA of the CDR3 is TGTGCCAGCAGTTACACGGACGGCGGCTATGGCTACACCTTC. It encodes CASSYTDGGYGYTF.

J is TRBJ2-7 and V is TRBV28; maybe TRBD1 (6 bases). Trimming cost V 10 bases and J 3 bases, with 13 bases left between them. Germline V gene sequence: CDR1 MDHEN, CDR2 SYDVKM. This CDR3 is 12 amino acids long. CDR3 in amino acids: CATKDRIYEQYF. The CDR3 coding sequence is TGTGCCACCAAGGACAGAATCTACGAGCAGTACTTC. Looking up the rest from reference TRBV28 and TRBJ2-7 gives the full variable domain: DVKVTQSSRYLVKRTGEKVFLECVQDMDHENMFWYRQDPGLGLRLIYFSYDVKMKEKGDIPEGYSVSREKKERFSLILESASTNQTSMYLCATKDRIYEQYFGPGTRLTVT.

This clonotype was detected ten times or more. The rearrangement joins TRBV18 to TRBJ1-1, with 7 positions matching TRBD1. J gave up 3 bases and V 3 bases, and 10 bases lay outside the gene matches. CDR1 and CDR2 from the germline V gene are KGHSH and LQKENI. The CDR3 is 16 amino acids. The CDR3 DNA follows: TGTGCCAGCTCACCGTTTGAGGGGGCTTCGGACACTGAAGCTTTCTTT. Residues: CASSPFEGASDTEAFF. Using reference TRBV18 and TRBJ1-1 for the parts outside the CDR3, the full variable domain is NAGVMQNPRHLVRRRGQEARLRCSPMKGHSHVYWYRQLPEEGLKFMVYLQKENIIDESGMPKERFSAEFPKEGPSILRIQQVVRGDSAAYFCASSPFEGASDTEAFFGQGTRLTVV.

The gene calls are TRBV18 and TRBJ2-3; D gene unclear. This CDR3 is built from 12 residues. From germline, CDR1 is KGHSH and CDR2 LQKENI. Trimming pared 6 bases from V and 2 bases from J, leaving 6 bases between. The CDR3 region has the DNA TGTGCCAGCTCCCCATCCACAGATACGCAGTATTTT. Its protein is CASSPSTDTQYF.

The table lists this clonotype with many counts. The chain employs TRBV4-1 and TRBJ1-1, with TRBD1 matching 7 bases. The CDR3 runs 15 residues. The V gene end was trimmed by 1 base and the J gene end by 5 bases; junction bases not matched to a gene: 7. CDR1 is MGHRA and CDR2 is YSYEKL in the germline V gene. The CDR3 sequence: CASSQGDSDKTEAFF. The CDR3 bases are TGCGCCAGCAGCCAAGGGGACAGTGACAAAACTGAAGCTTTCTTT.

This clonotype appeared many times. The chain has TRBV7-2 and TRBJ2-1; possibly TRBD1 for D (5 bases). Trimming left V 4 bases short and J 7 bases short, with 8 bases between. The length of the CDR3 is 12 residues. Germline V gene sequence: CDR1 SGHTA, CDR2 FQGNSA. The DNA of the CDR3 is TGTGCCAGCAGCTCGCAGGGTAATGAGCAGTTCTTC. Its protein product is CASSSQGNEQFF.

This clonotype was counted ten times or more. The chain uses TRBV2 and TRBJ2-7; TRBD1 is a possible D gene (6 bases). CDR1 and CDR2 (germline): SNHLY, FYNNEI. V lost 7 bases and J lost 0, with 13 bases in between. The CDR3 is made up of 14 amino acids. CDR3 sequence: CASTVDSYSYEQYF. DNA of the CDR3: TGTGCCAGCACCGTGGACAGTTACTCCTACGAGCAGTACTTC. Filled out from reference TRBV2 and TRBJ2-7, the complete variable domain reads EPEVTQTPSHQVTQMGQEVILRCVPISNHLYFYWYRQILGQKVEFLVSFYNNEISEKSEIFDDQFSVERPDGSNFTLKIRSTKLEDSAMYFCASTVDSYSYEQYFGPGTRLTVT.

This clonotype was seen a few times. This chain links TRBV28 with TRBJ1-6; the D is unclear. CDR1 and CDR2 (germline): MDHEN, SYDVKM. The germline V and J ends were trimmed by 6 bases and 8 bases, with 8 bases remaining between them. This CDR3 region has 12 residues. The chain's CDR3 is CASRLQYSPLHF. The DNA of the CDR3 is TGTGCCAGCAGGCTACAGTATTCACCCCTCCACTTT.

This clonotype has at least ten counts. The genes are TRBV5-1 and TRBJ1-1; 7 nucleotides match TRBD1. The V and J ends lost 7 bases and 7 bases, in that order; junction bases with no gene match: 7. Germline CDR1 reads SGHRS; CDR2 reads YFSETQ. The CDR3 has 12 amino acids. The CDR3 DNA follows: TGCGCCAGCGGCCCACGGACAGGTGAAGCTTTCTTT. Its protein is CASGPRTGEAFF.

The chain employs TRBV29-1 and TRBJ1-5; possible D gene TRBD1, 6 bases. The CDR3 covers 13 residues. Germline CDR1 is SQVTM and CDR2 is ANQGSEA. The ends were cut back, 4 bases at V and 0 bases at J, with 7 bases in the middle. The CDR3 is CSVAGDSNQPQHF. As DNA, the CDR3 is TGCAGCGTTGCAGGGGATAGCAATCAGCCCCAGCATTTT. Together with reference TRBV29-1 and TRBJ1-5, the CDR3 gives the full variable domain: SAVISQKPSRDICQRGTSLTIQCQVDSQVTMMFWYRQQPGQSLTLIATANQGSEATYESGFVIDKFPISRPNLTFSTLTVSNMSPEDSSIYLCSVAGDSNQPQHFGDGTRLSIL.

This clonotype was observed a few times. The chain employs TRBV25-1 and TRBJ2-7; TRBD1 aligns across 7 bases. V gave up 4 bases and J gave up 0 bases; unmatched junction bases: 3. The CDR3 has 14 residues. The germline V gene has CDR1 MGHDK and CDR2 SYGVNS. The CDR3 DNA reads TGTGCCAGCAGTGTGACAGGGAGCTCCTACGAGCAGTACTTC. Amino acids: CASSVTGSSYEQYF.

The chain uses TRBV7-6 and TRBJ2-7, with D perhaps TRBD2 (6 bases). From germline, CDR1 is SGHVS and CDR2 FNYEAQ. This CDR3 has 14 amino acids. V lost 5 bases and J lost 1, with 12 bases in between. The CDR3 region is CASSRTRGSYEQYF. The CDR3, as DNA: TGTGCCAGCAGCCGTACCCGGGGGTCCTACGAGCAGTACTTC.

This clonotype was observed at least ten times. The rearrangement uses TRBV20-1 and TRBJ1-5; D remains ambiguous. The CDR3 length is 12 residues. Deletions cut 5 bases from V and 4 bases from J, with 9 bases between. CDR1 is DFQATT and CDR2 is SNEGSKA in the germline V gene (reference sequence). CDR3 protein: CSAYGPNQPQHF. The DNA for the CDR3 is TGCAGTGCTTATGGGCCTAATCAGCCCCAGCATTTT.

The chain is built from TRBV18 and TRBJ1-1; D is possibly TRBD1 (6 bases). This CDR3 is 12 amino acids long. V lost 0 bases, J lost 14 bases, and 13 bases lay in between. Germline V gene data show CDR1 as KGHSH and CDR2 as LQKENI. In nucleotides, the CDR3 is TGTGCCAGCTCACCACCAAGGGGGGCCCACTTCTTT. Its translation is CASSPPRGAHFF.

The chain carries TRBV19 and TRBJ1-5, with 7 bases identical to TRBD1. The V gene end was trimmed by 7 bases and the J gene end by 1 base; junction bases not matched to a gene: 4. The CDR3 loop spans 14 amino acids. CDR1 is LNHDA, CDR2 SQIVND, per germline (reference sequence). Here the CDR3 reads CASTLTGSNQPQHF. The CDR3 DNA reads TGTGCCAGTACCCTGACAGGGAGCAATCAGCCCCAGCATTTT.

This clonotype has only a few counts. The chain is built from TRBV6-6 and TRBJ1-5, with 9 bases fitting TRBD1. The CDR3 length is 15 residues. Per germline, CDR1 MNHNY and CDR2 SVGAGI (reference sequence). J lost 4 bases, V lost 6 bases, and 7 bases had no gene match. The chain's CDR3 is CASSAGTGYNQPQHF. CDR3 sequence (DNA): TGTGCCAGCAGCGCCGGGACAGGGTATAATCAGCCCCAGCATTTT.

The V gene is TRBV7-9, the J gene TRBJ1-2, with 12 nucleotides matching TRBD1. V was pared by 5 bases and J by 8 bases, with 12 bases of the junction left unmatched. The germline V gene encodes CDR1 SEHNR and CDR2 FQNEAQ (reference sequence). The CDR3 loop spans 16 amino acids. The CDR3 reads CASSRIPGQGAKGYTF. The CDR3 bases are TGTGCCAGCAGCCGGATACCGGGACAGGGGGCGAAAGGCTACACCTTC.

This clonotype was observed a few times. The gene calls are TRBV27 and TRBJ1-2, with D hard to call. Between the trimmed V and J ends, which lost 5 bases and 0 bases, there was a span of 10 bases. CDR1 is MNHEY and CDR2 is SMNVEV in the germline V gene (reference sequence). The CDR3 is made up of 14 amino acids. Here the CDR3 reads CASSKGIANYGYTF. DNA of the CDR3: TGTGCCAGCAGTAAGGGAATCGCTAACTATGGCTACACCTTC.

This clonotype was seen a few times. V and J are TRBV27 and TRBJ2-7; TRBD1 or TRBD2 may be the D gene (6 bases each). Germline CDR1 reads MNHEY; CDR2 reads SMNVEV (reference sequence). The CDR3 loop spans 14 amino acids. Trimming stripped 3 bases from V and 6 bases from J, with 15 bases between. The CDR3 protein is CASSFWGAGSEQYF. CDR3 nucleotide sequence: TGTGCCAGCAGTTTCTGGGGGGCTGGGTCCGAGCAGTACTTC.